Presented here are 18 T cell receptor beta chains from one specimen sequenced in a study of CD8 T cells in Susac syndrome. An amount of RNA that ranged from roughly 0.5 to 1 ug was reverse transcribed with random hexamers. TCRdb processed the immunoSEQ multiplex PCR reads anew with MiXCR; each CDR3 protein has one entry. The repertoire holds around 200,000 distinct CDR3 sequences, with around 93% as singletons. Sequencing used CD4+ T cells from PBMCs. These receptor sequences come from a human donor with multiple sclerosis.

The rearrangement uses TRBV20-1 and TRBJ2-7; D is unresolved. Trimming took off 4 bases at V and 3 bases at J, with 10 bases between the two ends. The CDR3 extends over 12 amino acids. Germline values: CDR1 DFQATT, CDR2 SNEGSKA (reference sequence). The CDR3 DNA follows: TGCAGTGCTATGGTGTCACTCTACGAGCAGTACGTC. Translation: CSAMVSLYEQYV.

The chain has TRBV9 and TRBJ2-5; weak D call: TRBD1 (6 bases). V dropped 1 base and J dropped 5 bases, with 18 bases sitting between them. The V gene's germline CDR1 is SGDLS and CDR2 YYNGEE. The CDR3 loop spans 16 amino acids. The CDR3 DNA reads TGTGCCAGCAGCGTAACCACAGGCAAAAGGGGGGAGACCCAGTACTTC. Translating gives CASSVTTGKRGETQYF.

CDR3 in amino acids: CASNRRQGSNQPQHF. The CDR3 DNA reads TGTGCCAGCAATCGGAGACAGGGGAGCAATCAGCCCCAGCATTTT. This sequence joins TRBV2 and TRBJ1-5; 8 bases align to TRBD1. V dropped 7 bases and J dropped 1; count of bases not matched to a gene: 6. Germline CDR1 is SNHLY and CDR2 is FYNNEI. The CDR3 sequence is 15 residues long. The full variable domain, with the rest looked up from reference TRBV2 and TRBJ1-5, is EPEVTQTPSHQVTQMGQEVILRCVPISNHLYFYWYRQILGQKVEFLVSFYNNEISEKSEIFDDQFSVERPDGSNFTLKIRSTKLEDSAMYFCASNRRQGSNQPQHFGDGTRLSIL.

As DNA, the CDR3 is TGTGCCAGCATCGTATACTCTGGGGCCAACGTCCTGACTTTC. Amino acids: CASIVYSGANVLTF. The V call is TRBV5-6, the J call TRBJ2-6; the D is unclear. The CDR3 sequence is 14 residues long. Deletions cut 6 bases from V and 0 bases from J, with 7 bases between. Looked up from germline, CDR1 is SGHDT and CDR2 is YYEEEE.

V is TRBV2 and J is TRBJ2-7, with D unresolved. The CDR3 covers 14 residues. The germline CDR1 and CDR2 sequences are SNHLY and FYNNEI. V was cut by 7 bases and J by 6 bases, with 19 bases left in between. CDR3 bases: TGTGCCAGCACCACTGAAGGGTACTCTTCCGAGCAGTACTTC. This encodes CASTTEGYSSEQYF.

V gene TRBV30 combines with J gene TRBJ2-2, with TRBD2 matching over 8 bases. The J segment lost 1 base and the V segment lost 2 bases, leaving 0 bases of the junction unmatched. The length of the CDR3 is 14 residues. Germline values: CDR1 GTSNPN, CDR2 SVGIG (reference sequence). The DNA for the CDR3 is TGTGCCTGGAGTAGCGGGGGGAACACCGGGGAGCTGTTTTTT. The encoded protein is CAWSSGGNTGELFF.

The chain uses TRBV11-2 and TRBJ2-1, with D maybe TRBD1 (6 bases). CDR1 and CDR2 (germline): SGHAT, FQNNGV. This CDR3 has 17 amino acids. Trimming removed 2 bases at V and 15 bases at J, with 29 bases between. The CDR3 loop is CASSLRPSVQGYNAGFF. The DNA of the CDR3 is TGTGCCAGCAGCTTAAGGCCTTCGGTACAGGGCTACAATGCGGGGTTCTTC.

The V call is TRBV29-1, the J call TRBJ1-2; no firm D call. The CDR3 contains 10 residues. Trimming removed 6 bases from V and 3 bases from J, with 5 bases in between. Looked up from germline, CDR1 is SQVTM and CDR2 is ANQGSEA. CDR3 bases: TGCAGCGTCCCCGACTATGGCTACACCTTC. Translating gives CSVPDYGYTF.

This chain joins TRBV9 and TRBJ2-1; D gene ambiguous. Germline values: CDR1 SGDLS, CDR2 YYNGEE. This CDR3 has 16 amino acids. V lost 4 bases and J lost 5, with 19 bases in between. CDR3 nucleotide sequence: TGTGCCAGCAGCCCCCCAGGCAAGGGTTTCAACAATGAGCAGTTCTTC. The encoded protein is CASSPPGKGFNNEQFF.

This clonotype was seen once. V usage is TRBV30 and J usage is TRBJ2-4; maybe TRBD2 (5 bases). This CDR3 has 16 amino acids. Germline V gives CDR1 GTSNPN, CDR2 SVGIG (reference sequence). Trimming stripped 0 bases from V and 0 bases from J, with 12 bases between. As DNA, the CDR3 is TGTGCCTGGAGTGTACGGAGCGGTCTAGCCAAAAACATTCAGTACTTC. Amino acid sequence: CAWSVRSGLAKNIQYF.

This CDR3 reads CSFLGQPYGYTF. Here the CDR3 DNA reads TGCAGCTTCCTCGGACAGCCTTATGGCTACACCTTC. The chain joins TRBV29-1 to TRBJ1-2, with D possibly matching TRBD1 (6 bases). The germline CDR1 and CDR2 sequences are SQVTM and ANQGSEA. Trimming took off 8 bases at V and 5 bases at J, with 15 bases between the two ends. This CDR3 contains 12 residues. Supplemented by reference TRBV29-1 and TRBJ1-2, the full variable domain reads SAVISQKPSRDICQRGTSLTIQCQVDSQVTMMFWYRQQPGQSLTLIATANQGSEATYESGFVIDKFPISRPNLTFSTLTVSNMSPEDSSIYLCSFLGQPYGYTFGSGTRLTVV.

This chain uses TRBV5-1 with TRBJ2-5; possibly TRBD1 or TRBD2 for D (5 bases each). Germline V CDR1 and CDR2: SGHRS, YFSETQ. V lost 0 bases to trimming and J lost 5 bases, with 17 bases between them. The CDR3 loop spans 16 amino acids. This CDR3 is CASSLVGTVGPETQYF. In DNA form, the CDR3 reads TGCGCCAGCAGCTTGGTAGGGACGGTCGGTCCGGAGACCCAGTACTTC.

This chain uses TRBV15 with TRBJ2-5, with 8 bases fitting TRBD2. The ends lost 3 bases at V and 4 bases at J; junction bases unmatched: 4. The germline V gene has CDR1 LNHNV and CDR2 YYDKDF (reference sequence). CDR3 size: 14 residues. CDR3 residues: CATSRGGGRETQYF. In nucleotides, the CDR3 is TGTGCCACCAGCAGGGGCGGGGGGAGAGAGACCCAGTACTTC.

The chain combines TRBV4-1 with TRBJ2-1; D ambiguous. Per germline, CDR1 MGHRA and CDR2 YSYEKL. The V end lost 0 bases, the J end lost 3 bases, and 15 bases lay between the germline ends. The CDR3 runs 17 residues. The CDR3 DNA reads TGCGCCAGCAGCCAAGATGCGGCCTCCTTCTTCTACAATGAGCAGTTCTTC. It specifies CASSQDAASFFYNEQFF.

The J gene is TRBJ1-3, the V gene TRBV5-1; a weak D match, TRBD1 (6 bases). The V gene lost 0 bases and the J gene lost 7 bases, with 14 bases spanning the gap. The CDR3 is 15 amino acids. CDR1 is SGHRS, CDR2 YFSETQ, per germline. The CDR3, as DNA: TGCGCCAGCAGCTTGGGACGAGGGGGAGGCAACACCATATATTTT. Protein: CASSLGRGGGNTIYF.

This rearrangement joins TRBV23-1 to TRBJ2-4; no definite D call. TRBV23-1 is assigned to the ORF class and has an uncertain function. Deletions cut 3 bases from V and 0 bases from J, with 21 bases between. The CDR3 loop spans 19 amino acids. CDR3 nucleotide sequence: TGCGCCAGCAGTCACCCCTCAAAGTTCGTGGGCTTAGCCAAAAACATTCAGTACTTC. Amino acid sequence: CASSHPSKFVGLAKNIQYF.

The DNA for the CDR3 is TGTGCCAGCAGCTTACCAGCGACAGGGGCCGAGACCCAGTACTTC. Translation: CASSLPATGAETQYF. The gene calls are TRBV7-9 and TRBJ2-5; 8 nucleotides align to TRBD1. Trimming at V came to 2 bases and at J to 5 bases, leaving 7 bases not matched to a gene. CDR1 SEHNR and CDR2 FQNEAQ come from the germline V gene (reference sequence). The CDR3 totals 15 residues.

This chain links TRBV6-2 or TRBV6-3 with TRBJ1-2; D remains unclear. CDR3 length: 15 amino acids. V was shortened by 6 bases and J by 5 bases, with 19 bases between the two germline ends. Germline CDR1 is MNHEY and CDR2 is SVGEGT. CDR3 sequence (DNA): TGTGCCAGCAGACGCTCAGGTGACTCCGCTTATGGCTACACCTTC. Residues: CASRRSGDSAYGYTF.